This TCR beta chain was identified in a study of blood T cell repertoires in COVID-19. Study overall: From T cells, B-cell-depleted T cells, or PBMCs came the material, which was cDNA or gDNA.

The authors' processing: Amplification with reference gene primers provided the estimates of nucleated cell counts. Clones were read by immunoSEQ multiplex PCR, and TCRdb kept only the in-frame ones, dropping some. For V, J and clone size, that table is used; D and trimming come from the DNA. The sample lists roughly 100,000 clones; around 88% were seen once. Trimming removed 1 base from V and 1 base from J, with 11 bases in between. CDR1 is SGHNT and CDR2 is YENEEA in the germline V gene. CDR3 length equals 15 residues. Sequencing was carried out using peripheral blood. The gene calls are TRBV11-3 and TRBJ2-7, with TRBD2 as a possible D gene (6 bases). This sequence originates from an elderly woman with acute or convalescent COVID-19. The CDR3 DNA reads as TGTGCCAGCAGCTTAGCCGGGACTGGGTCCTACGAGCAGTACTTC. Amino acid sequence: CASSLAGTGSYEQYF.